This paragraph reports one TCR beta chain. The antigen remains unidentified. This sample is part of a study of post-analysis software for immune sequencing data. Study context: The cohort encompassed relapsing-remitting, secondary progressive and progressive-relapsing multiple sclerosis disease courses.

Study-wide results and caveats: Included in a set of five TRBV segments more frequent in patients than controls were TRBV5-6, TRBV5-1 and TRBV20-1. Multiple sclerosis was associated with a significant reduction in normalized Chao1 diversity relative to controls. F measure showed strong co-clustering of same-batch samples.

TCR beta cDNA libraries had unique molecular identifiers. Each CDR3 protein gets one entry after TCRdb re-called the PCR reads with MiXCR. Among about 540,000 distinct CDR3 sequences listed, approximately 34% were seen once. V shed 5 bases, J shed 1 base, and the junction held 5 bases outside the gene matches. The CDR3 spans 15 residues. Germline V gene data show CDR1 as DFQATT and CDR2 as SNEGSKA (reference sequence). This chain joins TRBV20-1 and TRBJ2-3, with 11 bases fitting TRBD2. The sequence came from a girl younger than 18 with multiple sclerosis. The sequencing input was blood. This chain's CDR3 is CSAPISGGGTDTQYF. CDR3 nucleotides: TGCAGTGCTCCCATTAGCGGGGGGGGCACAGATACGCAGTATTTT.